The clone carrying this T cell receptor beta chain was recorded at least ten times. Its target is unknown. This sample is part of a study of regulatory T cells in long-lasting Graves disease. Study results and caveats: The work looked only at peripheral blood and did not look at thyroid tissue.

Building the TCR beta libraries relied on iRepertoire HTBI primers, and CDR3 regions underwent Arm-PCR. TCRdb redid the calling of the multiplex PCR reads with MiXCR, one entry per CDR3 protein. The sample consists of fewer than 550,000 distinct CDR3 sequences, about 16% of them appearing once. Germline CDR1 and CDR2: ENHRY and SYGVKD. The CDR3 covers 13 residues. V lost 8 bases, J lost 10 bases, and 18 bases lay in between. Time point defined: newly diagnosed GD, antithyroid drugs for less than 3 months. PBMC-derived RNA was used for the TCR library. In addition, the sample was reused for a study of T cells in Graves' hyperthyroidism and ophthalmopathy. Per that study: Diagnosis of hyperthyroidism was new in patients aged 18 to 65, and its duration was under 2 months. Blood shared most expanded thyroid clonotypes above 0.001. A model of 13 V-J features distinguished ophthalmopathy from stable hyperthyroidism.

Sequences were derived from peripheral blood mononuclear cells (PBMCs), sampled at new diagnosis, from a patient treated with antithyroid drugs. The sequence was obtained from a woman aged 35-60 years with Graves disease. The rearrangement links TRBV10-3 to TRBJ2-1, with TRBD2 as a possible D gene (6 bases). Here the CDR3 DNA reads TGTGCCATCGGCAGGTCCGGAGGAGGGGAGCAGTTCTTC. Its translation: CAIGRSGGGEQFF.